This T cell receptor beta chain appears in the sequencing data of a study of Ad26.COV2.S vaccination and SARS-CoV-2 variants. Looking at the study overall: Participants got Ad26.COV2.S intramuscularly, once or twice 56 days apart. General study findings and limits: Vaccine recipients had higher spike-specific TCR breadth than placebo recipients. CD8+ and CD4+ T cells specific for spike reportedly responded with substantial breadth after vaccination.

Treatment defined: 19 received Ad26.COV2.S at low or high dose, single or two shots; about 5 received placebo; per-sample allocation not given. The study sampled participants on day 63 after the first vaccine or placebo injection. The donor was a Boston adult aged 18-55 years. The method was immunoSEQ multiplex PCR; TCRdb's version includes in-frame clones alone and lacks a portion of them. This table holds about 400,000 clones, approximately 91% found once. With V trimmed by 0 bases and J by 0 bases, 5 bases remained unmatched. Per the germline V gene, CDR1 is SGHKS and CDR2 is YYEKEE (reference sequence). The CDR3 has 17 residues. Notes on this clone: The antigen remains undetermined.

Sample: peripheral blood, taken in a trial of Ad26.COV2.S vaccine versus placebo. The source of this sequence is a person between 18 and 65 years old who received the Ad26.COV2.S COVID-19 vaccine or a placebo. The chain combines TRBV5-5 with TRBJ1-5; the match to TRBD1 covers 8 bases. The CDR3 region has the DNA TGTGCCAGCAGCTTGGGACAGGGGTATTATAGCAATCAGCCCCAGCATTTT. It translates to CASSLGQGYYSNQPQHF.